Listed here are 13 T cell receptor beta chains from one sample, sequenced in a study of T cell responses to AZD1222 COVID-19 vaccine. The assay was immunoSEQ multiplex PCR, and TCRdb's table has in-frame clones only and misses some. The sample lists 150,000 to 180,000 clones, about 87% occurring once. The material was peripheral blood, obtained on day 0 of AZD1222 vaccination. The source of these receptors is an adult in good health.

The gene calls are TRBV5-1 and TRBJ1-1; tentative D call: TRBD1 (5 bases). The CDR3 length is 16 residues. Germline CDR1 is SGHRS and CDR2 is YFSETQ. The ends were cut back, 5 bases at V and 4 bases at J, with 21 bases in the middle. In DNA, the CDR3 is TGCGCCAGCAGTTGGGGCAATCGGGAAGGTAGCACTGAAGCTTTCTTT. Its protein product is CASSWGNREGSTEAFF.

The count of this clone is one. DNA of the CDR3: TGCGCCAGCAGCGTGGACTACTCGAGCTCCTACAATGAGCAGTTCTTC. It is translated as CASSVDYSSSYNEQFF. The V call is TRBV5-1, the J call TRBJ2-1; weak D call: TRBD2 (6 bases). The V gene lost 4 bases and the J gene lost 0 bases, with 14 bases spanning the gap. The CDR3 length is 16 residues. CDR1 is SGHRS and CDR2 is YFSETQ in the germline V gene.

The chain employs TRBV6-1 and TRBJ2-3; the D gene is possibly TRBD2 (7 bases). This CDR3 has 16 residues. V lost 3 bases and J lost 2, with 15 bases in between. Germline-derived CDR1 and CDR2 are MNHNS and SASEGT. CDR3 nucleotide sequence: TGTGCCAGCAGTGATAATGCGGGGGCCTTCACAGATACGCAGTATTTT. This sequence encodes CASSDNAGAFTDTQYF.

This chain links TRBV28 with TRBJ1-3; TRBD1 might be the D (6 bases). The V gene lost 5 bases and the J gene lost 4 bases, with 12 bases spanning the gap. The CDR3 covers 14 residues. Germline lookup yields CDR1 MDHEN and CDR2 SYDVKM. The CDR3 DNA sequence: TGTGCCAGCAGTCACAGGGTAGGAGGAAACACCATATATTTT. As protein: CASSHRVGGNTIYF.

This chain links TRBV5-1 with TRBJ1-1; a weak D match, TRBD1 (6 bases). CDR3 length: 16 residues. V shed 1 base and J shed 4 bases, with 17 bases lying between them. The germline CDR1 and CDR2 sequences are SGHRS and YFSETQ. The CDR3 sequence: CASSLLSGVIGTEAFF. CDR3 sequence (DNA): TGCGCCAGCAGCTTGTTGTCAGGGGTAATCGGCACTGAAGCTTTCTTT.

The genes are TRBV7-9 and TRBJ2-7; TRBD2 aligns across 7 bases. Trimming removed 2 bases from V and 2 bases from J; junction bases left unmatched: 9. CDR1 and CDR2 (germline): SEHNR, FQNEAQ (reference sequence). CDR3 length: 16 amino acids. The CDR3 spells CASSLQASAGAYEQYF. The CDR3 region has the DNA TGTGCCAGCAGCTTACAGGCTAGCGCGGGGGCCTACGAGCAGTACTTC. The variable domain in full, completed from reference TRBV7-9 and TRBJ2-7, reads DTGVSQNPRHKITKRGQNVTFRCDPISEHNRLYWYRQTLGQGPEFLTYFQNEAQLEKSRLLSDRFSAERPKGSFSTLEIQRTEQGDSAMYLCASSLQASAGAYEQYFGPGTRLTVT.

CDR3 nucleotide sequence: TGCGCCAGCAGCCAACTCGGCAGGGGGCGAACTGAAGCTTTCTTT. It specifies CASSQLGRGRTEAFF. V gene TRBV4-3 combines with J gene TRBJ1-1; TRBD1 matches at 8 bases. This CDR3 spans 15 amino acids. CDR1 is LGHNA, CDR2 YSLEER, per germline. Trimming took 2 bases from V and 5 from J; bases not matched to a gene: 7.

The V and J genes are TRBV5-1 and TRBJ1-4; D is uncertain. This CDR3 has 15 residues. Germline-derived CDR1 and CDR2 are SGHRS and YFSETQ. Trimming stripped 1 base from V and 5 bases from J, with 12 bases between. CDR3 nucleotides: TGCGCCAGCAGCTTGTCGGGTCTATCGAATGAAAAACTGTTTTTT. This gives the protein CASSLSGLSNEKLFF.

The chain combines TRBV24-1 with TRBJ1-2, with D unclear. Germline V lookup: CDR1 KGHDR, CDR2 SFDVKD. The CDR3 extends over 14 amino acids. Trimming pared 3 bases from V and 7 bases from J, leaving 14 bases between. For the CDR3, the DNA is TGTGCCACCAGTGATGGGGATGAGGTTCGTGGCTACACCTTC. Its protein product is CATSDGDEVRGYTF.

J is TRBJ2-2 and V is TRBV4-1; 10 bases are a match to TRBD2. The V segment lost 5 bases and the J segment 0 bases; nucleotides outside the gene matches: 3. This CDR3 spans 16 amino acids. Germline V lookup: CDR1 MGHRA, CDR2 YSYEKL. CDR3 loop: CASSYLAGANTGELFF. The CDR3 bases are TGCGCCAGCAGCTACCTAGCGGGGGCGAACACCGGGGAGCTGTTTTTT.

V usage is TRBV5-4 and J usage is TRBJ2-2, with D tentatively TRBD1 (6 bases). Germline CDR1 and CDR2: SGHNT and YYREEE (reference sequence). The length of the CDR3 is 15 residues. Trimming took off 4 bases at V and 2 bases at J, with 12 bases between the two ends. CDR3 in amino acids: CASSPGTPNTGELFF. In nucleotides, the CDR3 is TGTGCCAGCAGCCCCGGGACACCTAACACCGGGGAGCTGTTTTTT.

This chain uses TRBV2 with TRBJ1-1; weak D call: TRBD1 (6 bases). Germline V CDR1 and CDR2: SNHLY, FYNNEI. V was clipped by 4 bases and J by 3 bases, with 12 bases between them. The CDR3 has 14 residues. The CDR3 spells CASSVGGPHTEAFF. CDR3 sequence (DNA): TGTGCCAGCAGTGTGGGGGGGCCCCACACTGAAGCTTTCTTT.

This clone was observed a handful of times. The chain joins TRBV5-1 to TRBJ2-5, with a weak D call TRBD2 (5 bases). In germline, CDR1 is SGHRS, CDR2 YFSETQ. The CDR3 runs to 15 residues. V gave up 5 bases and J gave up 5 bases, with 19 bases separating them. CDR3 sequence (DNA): TGCGCCAGCAGAGAGGCGGGCTTCCCCACGGAGACCCAGTACTTC. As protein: CASREAGFPTETQYF.